This is a list of T cell receptor beta chains from one sample in a study of technical replicates of blood from several donors. This table comes from immunoSEQ multiplex PCR, and its TCRdb copy is limited to in-frame clones, with some not included. The table includes 12,000 to 15,000 clones, approximately 84% detected once. The sequencing sample was made of PBMCs. The receptors derive from a human donor in good health. The CDR3 runs from the conserved cysteine through the conserved F or W. The order of the fields is clone size, D gene, J gene, V gene, CDR3 DNA, CDR3 protein. The D gene is left open where the match is weak. Clone size, where shown, is once, few, many, or a class for clones that have expanded.

- | - | TRBJ2-2 | TRBV19 | TGTGCCAGCGGAAGATTCAGGGAGAACACCGGGGAGCTGTTTTTT | CASGRFRENTGELFF
- | TRBD2 | TRBJ2-1 | TRBV25-1 | TGTGCCAGCAACAGACTAGCGGGAGATTTCGATGAGCAGTTCTTC | CASNRLAGDFDEQFF
few | - | TRBJ1-5 | TRBV27 | TGTGCCAGCAGTTTATCGGGCAGGCTCCCCAATCAGCCCCAGCATTTT | CASSLSGRLPNQPQHF
- | TRBD1 | TRBJ2-6 | TRBV19 | TGTGCCAGTAGGACAGGGTCGACTGGGGCCAACGTCCTGACTTTC | CASRTGSTGANVLTF
- | - | TRBJ1-1 | TRBV12-5 | TGTGCTAGTGGTTACTCCGGGGGGGGGACTGAAGCTTTCTTT | CASGYSGGGTEAFF
- | TRBD2 | TRBJ2-5 | TRBV2 | TGTGCCAGTACGTCTAGCGGACGCGGGGGGGCCCAGTACTTC | CASTSSGRGGAQYF
- | TRBD2 | TRBJ2-1 | TRBV14 | TGTGCCAGCAGCCAAGTAGTTCGGGGGGGTGAGCAGTTCTTC | CASSQVVRGGEQFF
- | TRBD2 | TRBJ2-3 | TRBV28 | TGTGCCAGCAGTTTACTTCGGGGGGACGATACGCAGTATTTT | CASSLLRGDDTQYF
- | - | TRBJ1-1 | TRBV4-2 | TGTGCCAGCAGCCATGCCGCACAGGGAGTATGGACTGAAGCTTTCTTT | CASSHAAQGVWTEAFF
- | - | TRBJ2-5 | TRBV7-9 | TGTGCCAGCAGCAAAATGACTAGTCAGGAGACCCAGTACTTC | CASSKMTSQETQYF
- | - | TRBJ1-1 | TRBV10-2 | TGCGCCAGCAGTAAGATGGGCCAGGGGACACTCCGGGGTGAAGCTTTCTTT | CASSKMGQGTLRGEAFF
- | TRBD2 | TRBJ2-2 | TRBV11-2 | TGTGCCAGCAGCCAACTAGCGGTGAACACCGGGGAGCTGTTTTTT | CASSQLAVNTGELFF
- | - | TRBJ2-3 | TRBV19 | TGTGCCAGTAGTCCAGGTTCACCCACAGATACGCAGTATTTT | CASSPGSPTDTQYF
- | TRBD1 | TRBJ1-1 | TRBV18 | TGTGCCAGCTCACCTAGTGAACAGGGGGGCGGAGGGACTGAAGCTTTCTTT | CASSPSEQGGGGTEAFF
once | - | TRBJ2-7 | TRBV28 | TGTGCCAGCAGTGTACCAGGGTTAACTACCTACGAGCAGTACTTC | CASSVPGLTTYEQYF
- | - | TRBJ2-7 | TRBV5-4 | TGTGCCAGCGCTATCACCCCAGCGGGCGAGCAGTACTTC | CASAITPAGEQYF
- | TRBD2 | TRBJ2-3 | TRBV4-2 | TGTGCCAGCAGCCTATACTGGGGACTAGCGGTACCCGGCGATACGCAGTATTTT | CASSLYWGLAVPGDTQYF
- | TRBD2 | TRBJ2-1 | TRBV5-5 | TGTGCCAGCAGCGTCGGGGGGACTAGAGACGAGCAGTTCTTC | CASSVGGTRDEQFF
- | - | TRBJ1-3 | TRBV19 | TGTGCCAGTAGTACTGAGCAGGGGAGCGGATATTTT | CASSTEQGSGYF
few | - | TRBJ1-1 | TRBV14 | TGTGCCAGCAGCCAATATTCCACTCCTGAAGCTTTCTTT | CASSQYSTPEAFF
- | - | TRBJ2-7 | TRBV29-1 | TGCAGCGGTCTCCACAGGGACGAGCAGTACTTC | CSGLHRDEQYF
once | TRBD2 | TRBJ2-1 | TRBV14 | TGTGCCAGCAGCAAACGCGGGAGTGGTCCCTACAATGAGCAGTTCTTC | CASSKRGSGPYNEQFF
- | TRBD1 | TRBJ2-7 | TRBV28 | TGTGCCAGCAGGCGTGGGCCGGGACAGACCTCCTACGAGCAGTACTTC | CASRRGPGQTSYEQYF
once | - | TRBJ1-2 | TRBV5-4 | TGTGCCAGCAGCGAGACGGGCTATGGCTACACCTTC | CASSETGYGYTF
- | TRBD2 | TRBJ2-7 | TRBV5-1 | TGCGCCAGCAGCTTGGATAGCGGGAGGGCCGCGTACGAGCAGTACTTC | CASSLDSGRAAYEQYF
few | - | TRBJ2-5 | TRBV2 | TGTGCCAGCAGGGTAGACAGCCTAAACCAAGAGACCCAGTACTTC | CASRVDSLNQETQYF
- | TRBD1 | TRBJ2-7 | TRBV19 | TGTGCCAGTAGTATCGGGACAGGAATGGGTCGAGGCGAGCAGTACTTC | CASSIGTGMGRGEQYF
- | - | TRBJ1-5 | TRBV7-9 | TGTGCCAGCAGCTTAGGCCGGGATAGCAATCAGCCCCAGCATTTT | CASSLGRDSNQPQHF
- | TRBD1 | TRBJ1-5 | TRBV30 | TGTGCCTGGCCGACAGGGGCTTGCAATCAGCCCCAGCATTTT | CAWPTGACNQPQHF
- | TRBD2 | TRBJ2-2 | TRBV6-6 | TGTGCCAGCAGTTACTCGACCCCTAGCGGGACCGGGGAGCTGTTTTTT | CASSYSTPSGTGELFF
- | TRBD1 | TRBJ2-5 | TRBV30 | TGTGCCTGGAGCTACAGGGGAGAGACCCAGTACTTC | CAWSYRGETQYF
few | TRBD2 | TRBJ2-1 | TRBV19 | TGTGCCAGTAGAGCGGGAGGTGCTAGCAATGAGCAGTTCTTC | CASRAGGASNEQFF
- | - | TRBJ1-2 | TRBV5-5 | TGTGCCAGCAGCTTGGAATGGGGCTCCTATGGCTACACCTTC | CASSLEWGSYGYTF
once | TRBD2 | TRBJ2-2 | TRBV14 | TGTGCCAGCAGCCACAGGACTAGCGGTGACACCGGGGAGCTGTTTTTT | CASSHRTSGDTGELFF
- | - | TRBJ1-2 | TRBV7-8 | TGTGCCAGCAGCTTAGGTTCGTCCGGGGTCTATGGCTACACCTTC | CASSLGSSGVYGYTF
- | - | TRBJ2-7 | TRBV2 | TGTGCCAGCAGTGAGTCCCTAGCGGGGACAGGTCGGTACTTC | CASSESLAGTGRYF
few | TRBD2 | TRBJ2-7 | TRBV11-2 | TGTGCCAGCAGCGAAACTAGCGGGTCAGCCTACGAGCAGTACTTC | CASSETSGSAYEQYF
once | - | TRBJ1-5 | TRBV28 | TGTGCCAGCAGGCGGGATTTTCTGGGCCTCAACCAGCCCCAGCATTTT | CASRRDFLGLNQPQHF
- | - | TRBJ2-1 | TRBV28 | TGTGCCAGCAGCCACTCGCGGGCGGAATCAAACAATGAGCAGTTCTTC | CASSHSRAESNNEQFF
- | TRBD2 | TRBJ2-1 | TRBV7-9 | TGTGCCAGCACCCAGCGGGGACTAGCGGGAGGGGAGCAGTTCTTC | CASTQRGLAGGEQFF
- | TRBD1 | TRBJ1-5 | TRBV28 | TGTGCCAGCAGACCCTTTGGAACCCGGGACAGGGGGGAGCCCCAGCATTTT | CASRPFGTRDRGEPQHF
- | TRBD1 | TRBJ1-4 | TRBV5-5 | TGTGCCAGCAGGATAGGGGGCTCTAATGAAAAACTGTTTTTT | CASRIGGSNEKLFF